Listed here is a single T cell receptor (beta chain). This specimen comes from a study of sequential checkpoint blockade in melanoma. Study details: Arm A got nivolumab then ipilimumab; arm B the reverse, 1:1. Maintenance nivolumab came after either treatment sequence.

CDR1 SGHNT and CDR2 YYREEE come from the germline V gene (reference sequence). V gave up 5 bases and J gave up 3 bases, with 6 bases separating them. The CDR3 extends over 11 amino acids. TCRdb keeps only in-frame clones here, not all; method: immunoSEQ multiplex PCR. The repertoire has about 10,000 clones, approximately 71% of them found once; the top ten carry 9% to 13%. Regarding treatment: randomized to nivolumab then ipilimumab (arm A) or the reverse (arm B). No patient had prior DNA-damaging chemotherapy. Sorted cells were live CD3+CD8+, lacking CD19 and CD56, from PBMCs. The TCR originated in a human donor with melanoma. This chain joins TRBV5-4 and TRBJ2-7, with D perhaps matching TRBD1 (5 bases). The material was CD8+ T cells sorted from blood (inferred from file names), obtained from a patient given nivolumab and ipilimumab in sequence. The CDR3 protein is CASSRGYEQYF. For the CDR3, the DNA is TGTGCCAGCAGTAGGGGCTACGAGCAGTACTTC.